The 13 T cell receptor beta chains reported below all come from one sample, sequenced in a study of identical twins. TCRdb ran MiXCR on the 5' RACE reads and lists one entry per CDR3 protein. This sample carries about 1.7 million distinct CDR3 sequences, less than 40% of them seen once, and the ten largest clones take more than 0.25%. The sample comprised cord blood. Every receptor here comes from a newborn girl in good health.

This clonotype turned up a few times. The rearrangement links TRBV4-1 to TRBJ2-1, with 10 bases fitting TRBD2. The germline V gene has CDR1 MGHRA and CDR2 YSYEKL. V dropped 0 bases and J dropped 9; count of bases not matched to a gene: 5. CDR3 length: 15 amino acids. The CDR3 DNA reads as TGCGCCAGCAGCCAAGAGGAAGCGGGGGGGCTTGAGCAGTTCTTC. As protein: CASSQEEAGGLEQFF.

V is TRBV28 and J is TRBJ2-7; TRBD1 is a possible D gene (6 bases). Germline assignment: CDR1 MDHEN and CDR2 SYDVKM. CDR3 size: 18 residues. Deletions cut 5 bases from V and 3 bases from J, with 26 bases between. CDR3 in DNA: TGTGCCAGCAGTCCGCTCCAGGGGATCCCTTTACAGATCTACGAGCAGTACTTC. It yields the protein CASSPLQGIPLQIYEQYF.

CDR3 nucleotide sequence: TGTGCCAGCAGCCTCACCCGGGACATCTACGAGCAGTACTTC. Translating it yields CASSLTRDIYEQYF. J is TRBJ2-7 and V is TRBV27, with a tentative D call TRBD1 (6 bases). This CDR3 has 14 amino acids. V lost 6 bases, J lost 3 bases, and 15 bases lay in between. CDR1 is MNHEY and CDR2 is SMNVEV in the germline V gene (reference sequence).

On this clonotype: A read error may explain this, as a much larger clone is one base away. J is TRBJ1-2 and V is TRBV12-3 or TRBV12-4; D remains unclear. The CDR3 covers 12 residues. Here the CDR3 reads CASGFRKYGYTF. The DNA of the CDR3 is TGTGCCAGCGGTTTCAGAAAATATGGCTACACCTTC.

The chain employs TRBV12-3 or TRBV12-4 and TRBJ2-7, with TRBD2 matching over 8 bases. V gave up 3 bases and J gave up 2 bases; unmatched junction bases: 6. This CDR3 has 15 amino acids. This CDR3 is CASSFGSGRTYEQYF. CDR3 nucleotide sequence: TGTGCCAGCAGTTTTGGGAGCGGGAGAACCTACGAGCAGTACTTC.

This clonotype was seen a few times. This rearrangement joins TRBV29-1 to TRBJ2-7; 7 positions agree with TRBD2. The CDR3 has 14 residues. Germline V gene sequence: CDR1 SQVTM, CDR2 ANQGSEA. Trimming cost V 7 bases and J 7 bases; bases outside gene matches: 16. The CDR3 here is CSERGLADYNEQYF. Written as DNA, the CDR3 is TGCAGCGAACGCGGTCTAGCGGATTACAATGAGCAGTACTTC.

The chain employs TRBV6-1 and TRBJ2-3; D is ambiguous. The CDR3 is 13 residues long. Trimming left V 4 bases short and J 6 bases short, with 11 bases between. CDR1 MNHNS and CDR2 SASEGT come from the germline V gene. This chain's CDR3 is CASSGDPFDTQYF. The CDR3, as DNA: TGTGCCAGCAGTGGGGATCCGTTCGATACGCAGTATTTT.

The V and J genes are TRBV12-3 or TRBV12-4 and TRBJ2-1, with 8 bases aligning to TRBD1. V shed 6 bases and J 4 bases; nucleotides not matched to a gene: 11. The CDR3 sequence is 16 residues long. As DNA, the CDR3 is TGTGCCAGCAGCCGCTCAGGGGGCGGAGGGTACAATGAGCAGTTCTTC. This gives the protein CASSRSGGGGYNEQFF.

A few counts support this clonotype. V and J are TRBV20-1 and TRBJ1-6; the D gene is possibly TRBD1 (5 bases). Trimming pared 0 bases from V and 5 bases from J, leaving 17 bases between. The V gene's germline CDR1 is DFQATT and CDR2 SNEGSKA (reference sequence). The CDR3 length is 17 residues. CDR3 loop: CSARDGAGGEDNSPLHF. In DNA form, the CDR3 reads TGCAGTGCTAGAGATGGGGCGGGAGGCGAAGATAATTCACCCCTCCACTTT.

This rearrangement joins TRBV24-1 to TRBJ1-5; possibly TRBD1 for D (5 bases). Deletions cut 2 bases from V and 0 bases from J, with 10 bases between. CDR3 length equals 16 residues. The germline V gene has CDR1 KGHDR and CDR2 SFDVKD. In DNA form, the CDR3 reads TGTGCCACCAGTGATTCCCAGGGATATAGCAATCAGCCCCAGCATTTT. Amino acid sequence: CATSDSQGYSNQPQHF.

This clonotype was counted a few times. CDR3 amino acids: CASSRLQISYEQYF. The CDR3 coding sequence is TGTGCCAGCAGCAGACTACAGATATCCTACGAGCAGTACTTC. This rearrangement joins TRBV21-1 to TRBJ2-7; the table's TRBD2 call for D was not verified on the DNA. TRBV21-1 is labeled a pseudogene. This CDR3 is built from 14 residues.

The chain combines TRBV5-1 with TRBJ1-1, with D possibly TRBD1 on 6 matching bases. CDR3 length equals 11 residues. The germline V gene encodes CDR1 SGHRS and CDR2 YFSETQ. The germline V and J ends were trimmed by 6 bases and 8 bases, with 11 bases remaining between them. As DNA, the CDR3 is TGCGCCAGCAACGGGGGCTGGGAAGCTTTCTTT. It codes for CASNGGWEAFF.

The chain recombines TRBV7-9 with TRBJ2-1, with D possibly being TRBD1 (5 bases). The J call may not be correct, given that the DNA end is closer to TRBJ2-7. The CDR3 extends over 14 amino acids. Germline V gene sequence: CDR1 SEHNR, CDR2 FQNEAQ (reference sequence). DNA of the CDR3: TGTGCCAGCAACTTTGGCCAGGGCTACAATGAGCAGTACTTC. This translates into CASNFGQGYNEQYF.